The clone carrying this TCR beta chain was seen many times. Its specificity is unknown. The read terminates 3 residues ahead of where the CDR3 ends, so the germline J gene completes it. Measured with immunoSEQ multiplex PCR; TCRdb has only the in-frame clones, and not every one. The sample was found to contain more than 30,000 clones, and every one recurs. This sample was included in a study of T cell clonality in common variable immunodeficiency. Overall study results and limits: Fewer deletions and N-nucleotide insertions were reportedly seen in common variable immunodeficiency TCR beta sequences. What drives increased CVID clonality needs T cell subpopulation sequencing.

Germline V lookup: CDR1 MNHEY, CDR2 SVGEGT. With 5 bases removed from V and 6 bases from J, the gap between germline ends came to 17 bases. This CDR3 region has 14 residues. V is TRBV6-2 or TRBV6-3 and J is TRBJ2-7, with D maybe TRBD1 (6 bases). The sample taken for sequencing was peripheral blood mononuclear cells. The receptor's source is a human donor with common variable immunodeficiency. Partial CDR3 DNA: TGTGCCAGCAGTCAAGCCGGGACATCTTCCGAG. It encodes CASSQAGTSSE. The CDR3 in its entirety is CASSQAGTSSEQYF.